Following are 8 T cell receptor beta chains from one sample sequenced in a study of cytomegalovirus exposure and HLA in healthy donors. Both 60 Vbeta primers and 13 Jbeta primers went into the PCR. The method was immunoSEQ multiplex PCR; TCRdb's version includes in-frame clones alone and lacks a portion of them. The sample lists a few hundred thousand clones, around 81% seen once, with roughly 7.4% in the top ten. Sequenced input: PBMCs. These TCRs come from a woman aged 55 to 70 in good health and CMV-seropositive.

J is TRBJ2-1 and V is TRBV11-3, with 10 nucleotides matching TRBD1. The germline gives CDR1 SGHNT, CDR2 YENEEA. This CDR3 region has 16 residues. The V gene end was trimmed by 5 bases and the J gene end by 7 bases; junction bases not matched to a gene: 11. The CDR3 sequence: CASSLLGTGEGNEQFF. The CDR3 DNA is TGTGCCAGCAGCCTGCTAGGGACAGGGGAAGGGAATGAGCAGTTCTTC.

The rearrangement links TRBV7-2 to TRBJ1-1; 8 nucleotides match TRBD1. The CDR3 spans 15 residues. CDR1 and CDR2 (germline): SGHTA, FQGNSA. V lost 2 bases, J lost 6 bases, and 8 bases stayed unmatched. CDR3 amino acids: CASSLRNRGMAEAFF. CDR3 DNA: TGTGCCAGCAGCTTAAGGAACAGGGGGATGGCTGAAGCTTTCTTT.

The V call is TRBV5-4, the J call TRBJ2-1; D not certain. This CDR3 spans 14 amino acids. Germline lookup yields CDR1 SGHNT and CDR2 YYREEE (reference sequence). Trimming shortened V by 2 bases and J by 3 bases, and 9 bases separated the two germline ends. Written as DNA, the CDR3 is TGTGCCAGCAGCTTCTACAGAATCTACAATGAGCAGTTCTTC. As protein: CASSFYRIYNEQFF.

The V call is TRBV9, the J call TRBJ1-1; 8 bases fit TRBD1. After removal of 3 bases from V and 1 base from J, the junction contained 8 bases not matched to a gene. The CDR3 consists of 16 residues. Germline V gene data show CDR1 as SGDLS and CDR2 as YYNGEE. The CDR3 protein is CASSAGQGGRNTEAFF. DNA for the CDR3: TGTGCCAGCAGCGCCGGACAGGGAGGAAGGAACACTGAAGCTTTCTTT.

This chain joins TRBV5-4 and TRBJ2-7; 7 nucleotides match TRBD1. J lost 3 bases, V lost 0 bases, and 3 bases had no gene match. Germline lookup yields CDR1 SGHNT and CDR2 YYREEE (reference sequence). The CDR3 is made up of 14 amino acids. CDR3 residues: CASSLAGTVYEQYF. Written as DNA, the CDR3 is TGTGCCAGCAGCTTGGCCGGGACAGTCTACGAGCAGTACTTC.

V is TRBV28 and J is TRBJ2-1; TRBD2 agrees at 8 bases. J lost 15 bases, V lost 3 bases, and 7 bases had no gene match. Germline CDR1 reads MDHEN; CDR2 reads SYDVKM. This CDR3 is built from 12 residues. The CDR3 DNA is TGTGCCAGCAGTTTTGTAGCGGGGCCCTCGTTCTTC. Translated: CASSFVAGPSFF.

V is TRBV16 and J is TRBJ2-2, with a weak D call TRBD1 (5 bases). The CDR3 loop spans 17 amino acids. Germline loops: CDR1 KGHSY, CDR2 FQNENV. V lost 1 base and J lost 0, with 12 bases in between. CDR3 sequence reads: CASSQFSQATNTGELFF. The CDR3 DNA is TGTGCCAGCAGCCAATTCTCACAGGCCACGAACACCGGGGAGCTGTTTTTT.

This chain uses TRBV9 with TRBJ2-2; perhaps TRBD1 as D (6 bases). Germline V gene sequence: CDR1 SGDLS, CDR2 YYNGEE. Trimming cost V 4 bases and J 7 bases, with 11 bases left between them. This CDR3 is built from 13 residues. The DNA for the CDR3 is TGTGCCAGCAGCTCCAGGGGTAACGGGGAGCTGTTTTTT. Its translation is CASSSRGNGELFF.